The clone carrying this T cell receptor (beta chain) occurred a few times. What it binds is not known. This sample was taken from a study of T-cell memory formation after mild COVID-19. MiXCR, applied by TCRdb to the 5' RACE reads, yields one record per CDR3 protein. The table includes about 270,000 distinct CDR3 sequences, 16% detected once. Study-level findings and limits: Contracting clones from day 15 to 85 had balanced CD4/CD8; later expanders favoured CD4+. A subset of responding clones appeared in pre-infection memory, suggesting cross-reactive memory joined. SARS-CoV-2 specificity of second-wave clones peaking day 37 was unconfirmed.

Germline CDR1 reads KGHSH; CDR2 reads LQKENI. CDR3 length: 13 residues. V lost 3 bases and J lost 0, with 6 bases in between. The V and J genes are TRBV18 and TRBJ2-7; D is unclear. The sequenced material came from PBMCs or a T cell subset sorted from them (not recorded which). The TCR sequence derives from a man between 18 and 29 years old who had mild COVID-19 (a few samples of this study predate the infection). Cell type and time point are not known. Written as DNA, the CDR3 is TGTGCCAGCTCACCCGGCTACTCCTACGAGCAGTACGTC. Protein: CASSPGYSYEQYV.